These 7 T cell receptor beta chains share one sample of origin, sequenced in a study of CXCR3-negative and CXCR3-positive naive CD8 T cells. UMI-tagged TRB cDNA libraries were built via 5' RACE. TCRdb re-called the 5' RACE reads and gives one entry per CDR3 protein, without DNA. The repertoire table contains about 30,000 distinct CDR3 sequences. The sample comprised memory CD8+ T cells from blood. The source is a human donor in good health. Some clones in this sample may be carry-over from other donors' samples.

The genes are TRBV4-3 and TRBJ1-5; TCRdb calls TRBD1, which cannot be checked without DNA. This CDR3 region has 15 residues. CDR1 is LGHNA and CDR2 is YSLEER in the germline V gene. CDR3 residues: CASSQDRGSNQPQHF.

The CDR3: CASSPRGGAYEQYF. The chain links TRBV4-3 to TRBJ2-7; there is no DNA to check the TCRdb D call of TRBD1. The CDR3 runs 14 residues. CDR1 and CDR2 from the germline V gene are LGHNA and YSLEER.

The chain couples TRBV12-3 or TRBV12-4 to TRBJ2-5. The CDR3 contains 14 residues. Here the CDR3 reads CASSGTGYQETQYF.

V usage is TRBV29-1 and J usage is TRBJ1-1; TCRdb lists TRBD1, though no DNA is available to test this call. The CDR3 is 14 residues long. CDR1 and CDR2 from the germline V gene are SQVTM and ANQGSEA. CDR3: CSVEDDRSMTEAFF.

The chain's CDR3 is CASSYSGQTEAFF. The genes are TRBV6-5 and TRBJ1-1. CDR1 is MNHEY, CDR2 SVGAGI, per germline. The CDR3 contains 13 residues.

The chain carries TRBV7-7 and TRBJ2-5; TCRdb lists TRBD2, though no DNA is available to test this call. CDR3 length: 15 amino acids. Germline V gene data show CDR1 as SSHAT and CDR2 as FNYEAQ (reference sequence). This CDR3 reads CASSSLAGEQETQYF.

The rearrangement uses TRBV6-5 and TRBJ2-2; the D gene TCRdb calls, TRBD1, cannot be checked with no DNA. This CDR3 comprises 16 residues. The germline CDR1 and CDR2 sequences are MNHEY and SVGAGI. CDR3 region: CASSYSGGGNTGELFF.